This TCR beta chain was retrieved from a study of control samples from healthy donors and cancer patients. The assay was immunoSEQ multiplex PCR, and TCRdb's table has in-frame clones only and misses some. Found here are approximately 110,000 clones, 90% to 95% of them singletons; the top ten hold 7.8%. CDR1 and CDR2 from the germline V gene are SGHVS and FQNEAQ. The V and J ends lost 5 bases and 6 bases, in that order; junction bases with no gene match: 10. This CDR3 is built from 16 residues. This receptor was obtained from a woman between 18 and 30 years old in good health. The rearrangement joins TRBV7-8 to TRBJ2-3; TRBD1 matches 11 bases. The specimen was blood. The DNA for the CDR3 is TGTGCCAGCAGCCCCCGGGACAGGGGGTTAACTGATACGCAGTATTTT. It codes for CASSPRDRGLTDTQYF.